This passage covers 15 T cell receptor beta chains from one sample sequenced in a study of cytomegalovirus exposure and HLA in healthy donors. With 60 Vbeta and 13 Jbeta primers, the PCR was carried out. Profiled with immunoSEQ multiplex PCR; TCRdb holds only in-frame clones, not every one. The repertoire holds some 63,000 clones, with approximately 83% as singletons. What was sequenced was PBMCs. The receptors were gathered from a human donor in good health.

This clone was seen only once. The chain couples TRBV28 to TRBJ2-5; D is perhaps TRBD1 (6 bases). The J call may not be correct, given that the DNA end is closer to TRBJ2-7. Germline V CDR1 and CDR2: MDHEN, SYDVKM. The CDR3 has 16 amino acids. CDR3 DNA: TGTGCCAGCAGCCGAAGAGATCCAGGGGAACCTCCCGAGCAGTACTTC. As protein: CASSRRDPGEPPEQYF.

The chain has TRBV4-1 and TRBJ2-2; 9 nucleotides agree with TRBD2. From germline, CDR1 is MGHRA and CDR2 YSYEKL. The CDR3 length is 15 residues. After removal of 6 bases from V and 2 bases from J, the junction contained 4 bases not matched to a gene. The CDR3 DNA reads TGCGCCAGCAGAAGTAGCGGGAGTAACACCGGGGAGCTGTTTTTT. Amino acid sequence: CASRSSGSNTGELFF.

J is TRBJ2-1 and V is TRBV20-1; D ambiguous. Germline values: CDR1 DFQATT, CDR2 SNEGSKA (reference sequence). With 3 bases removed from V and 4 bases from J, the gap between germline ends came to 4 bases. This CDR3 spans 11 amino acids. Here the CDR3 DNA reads TGCAGTGCTAGCCGGTACAATGAGCAGTTCTTC. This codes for CSASRYNEQFF.

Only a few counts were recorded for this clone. CDR3 loop: CASSLYRDTEAFF. DNA for the CDR3: TGTGCCAGCAGCTTATACAGGGACACTGAAGCTTTCTTT. The chain carries TRBV11-2 and TRBJ1-1; the D gene is possibly TRBD1 (6 bases). Looked up from germline, CDR1 is SGHAT and CDR2 is FQNNGV. The CDR3 is 13 amino acids. With 2 bases removed from V and 3 bases from J, the gap between germline ends came to 7 bases. The whole variable domain, filled in from reference TRBV11-2 and TRBJ1-1, reads EAGVAQSPRYKIIEKRQSVAFWCNPISGHATLYWYQQILGQGPKLLIQFQNNGVVDDSQLPKDRFSAERLKGVDSTLKIQPAKLEDSAVYLCASSLYRDTEAFFGQGTRLTVV.

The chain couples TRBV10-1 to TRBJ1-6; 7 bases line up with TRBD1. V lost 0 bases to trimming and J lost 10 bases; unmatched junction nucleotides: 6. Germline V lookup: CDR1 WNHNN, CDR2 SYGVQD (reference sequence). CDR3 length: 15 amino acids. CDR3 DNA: TGCGCCAGCAGTGAGTCCACTCAGGGGGACTCACCCCTCCACTTT. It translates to CASSESTQGDSPLHF.

In nucleotides, the CDR3 is TGTGCCAGCAGCACTCGGGGGGTATCCTCCTACGAGCAGTACTTC. Translated, it gives CASSTRGVSSYEQYF. This chain uses TRBV21-1 with TRBJ2-5; TRBD2, as called in the table, went unchecked against the DNA. With the DNA end fitting TRBJ2-7 better, the J assignment may be wrong. TRBV21-1 is assigned pseudogene status. The CDR3 sequence is 15 residues long.

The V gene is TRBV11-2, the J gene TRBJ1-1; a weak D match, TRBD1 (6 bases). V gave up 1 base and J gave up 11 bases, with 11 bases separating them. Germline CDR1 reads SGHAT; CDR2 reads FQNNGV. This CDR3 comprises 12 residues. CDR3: CASSLATGTAFF. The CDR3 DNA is TGTGCCAGCAGCTTAGCTACAGGGACGGCTTTCTTT.

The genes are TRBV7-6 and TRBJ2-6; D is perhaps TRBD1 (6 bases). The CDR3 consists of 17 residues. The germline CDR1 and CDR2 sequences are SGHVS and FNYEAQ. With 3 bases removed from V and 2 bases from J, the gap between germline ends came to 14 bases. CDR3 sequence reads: CASSFTLTGTGANVLTF. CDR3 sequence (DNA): TGTGCCAGCAGCTTCACTCTCACAGGGACTGGGGCCAACGTCCTGACTTTC.

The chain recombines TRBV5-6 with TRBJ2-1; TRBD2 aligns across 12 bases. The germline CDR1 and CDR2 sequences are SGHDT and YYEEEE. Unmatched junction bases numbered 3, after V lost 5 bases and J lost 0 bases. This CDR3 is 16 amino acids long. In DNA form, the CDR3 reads TGTGCCAGCAGAAGACTAGCGGGGGACTCCTACAATGAGCAGTTCTTC. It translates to CASRRLAGDSYNEQFF.

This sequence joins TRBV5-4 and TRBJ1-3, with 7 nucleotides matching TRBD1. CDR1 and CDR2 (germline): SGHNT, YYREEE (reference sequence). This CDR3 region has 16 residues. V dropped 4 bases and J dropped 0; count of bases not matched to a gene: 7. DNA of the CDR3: TGTGCCAGCAGCCCGGACAGGTCAGGCTCTGGAAACACCATATATTTT. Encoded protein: CASSPDRSGSGNTIYF.

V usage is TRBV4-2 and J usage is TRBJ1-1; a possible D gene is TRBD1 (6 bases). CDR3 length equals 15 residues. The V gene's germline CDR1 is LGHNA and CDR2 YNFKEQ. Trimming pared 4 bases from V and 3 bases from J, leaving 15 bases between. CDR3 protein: CASSPRGGADTEAFF. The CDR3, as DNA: TGTGCCAGCAGCCCCCGTGGGGGGGCGGACACTGAAGCTTTCTTT.

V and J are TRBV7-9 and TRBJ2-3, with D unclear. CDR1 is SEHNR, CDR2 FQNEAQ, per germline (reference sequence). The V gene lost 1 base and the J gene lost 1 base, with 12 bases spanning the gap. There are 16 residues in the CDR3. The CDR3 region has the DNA TGTGCCAGCAGCTTAGACCGTTCAACTGGCACAGATACGCAGTATTTT. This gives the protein CASSLDRSTGTDTQYF.

CDR3 coding DNA: TGTGCCAGCCAGAGGGTCCTAGCGAACACCGGGGAGCTGTTTTTT. Translation gives CASQRVLANTGELFF. The J gene is TRBJ2-2, the V gene TRBV19; possible D gene TRBD2, 5 bases. This CDR3 comprises 15 residues. Germline V gene sequence: CDR1 LNHDA, CDR2 SQIVND (reference sequence). Trimming cost V 9 bases and J 0 bases, with 14 bases left between them.

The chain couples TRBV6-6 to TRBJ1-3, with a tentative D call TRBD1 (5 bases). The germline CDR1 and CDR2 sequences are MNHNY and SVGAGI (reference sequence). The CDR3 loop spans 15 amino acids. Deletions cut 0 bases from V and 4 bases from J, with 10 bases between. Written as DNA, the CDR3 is TGTGCCAGCAGTTACTCCCCAGGGCCCGGAAACACCATATATTTT. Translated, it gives CASSYSPGPGNTIYF.

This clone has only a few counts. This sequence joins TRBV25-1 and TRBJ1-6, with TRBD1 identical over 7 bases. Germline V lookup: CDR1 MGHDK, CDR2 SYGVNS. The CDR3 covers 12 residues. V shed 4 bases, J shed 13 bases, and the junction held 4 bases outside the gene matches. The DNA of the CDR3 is TGTGCCAGCAGTGTATCAGGGGGTCCCCTCCACTTT. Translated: CASSVSGGPLHF.